A selection of T cell receptor beta chains follows, all from one sample in a study of blood T cells in healthy people across ages. Each CDR3 protein is one row after TCRdb ran MiXCR on the 5' RACE reads. The sample has 750,000 or so distinct CDR3 sequences, 25% seen once. The data were also submitted as part of a second study, on T cells of mothers and their children.

The source material was blood. Receptor source: a boy between 10 and 17 years old in good health. Both conserved end residues are part of each CDR3. The D gene is left open where the match is weak. Clone size is given for some rows only: seen once, a few or many times, or a class if the clone is expanded.

clone_size: -; d_call: TRBD1; j_call: TRBJ2-1; v_call: TRBV19; cdr3_aa: CASSFGGTGQEQFF; cdr3_nt: TGTGCCAGTAGTTTCGGGGGGACAGGGCAAGAGCAGTTCTTC
clone_size: -; d_call: -; j_call: TRBJ1-6; v_call: TRBV5-1; cdr3_aa: CASSLAYFLRPLHF; cdr3_nt: TGCGCCAGCAGCTTGGCCTATTTCTTGAGGCCCCTCCACTTT
clone_size: -; d_call: -; j_call: TRBJ2-1; v_call: TRBV29-1; cdr3_aa: CSVEDADNEQFF; cdr3_nt: TGCAGCGTTGAAGATGCAGACAATGAGCAGTTCTTC
clone_size: -; d_call: TRBD2; j_call: TRBJ2-1; v_call: TRBV20-1; cdr3_aa: CSARGAGGPFFVNEQFF; cdr3_nt: TGCAGTGCTAGAGGAGCGGGAGGGCCTTTCTTCGTTAATGAGCAGTTCTTC
clone_size: -; d_call: -; j_call: TRBJ1-4; v_call: TRBV20-1; cdr3_aa: CNASRVGNEKLFF; cdr3_nt: TGCAATGCTAGTCGAGTGGGTAATGAAAAACTGTTTTTT
clone_size: -; d_call: TRBD2; j_call: TRBJ2-3; v_call: TRBV19; cdr3_aa: CATRTSGGTDTQYF; cdr3_nt: TGTGCCACGAGGACTAGCGGGGGCACAGATACGCAGTATTTT
clone_size: few; d_call: -; j_call: TRBJ2-1; v_call: TRBV18; cdr3_aa: CASSQGGGPYNEQFF; cdr3_nt: TGTGCCAGCTCACAGGGAGGGGGTCCCTACAATGAGCAGTTCTTC
clone_size: -; d_call: -; j_call: TRBJ2-5; v_call: TRBV12-3/TRBV12-4; cdr3_aa: CASSGDHEETQYF; cdr3_nt: TGTGCCAGCAGTGGGGACCATGAAGAGACCCAGTACTTC
clone_size: few; d_call: TRBD1; j_call: TRBJ1-2; v_call: TRBV27; cdr3_aa: CASSSLTGGYTF; cdr3_nt: TGTGCCAGCAGTTCCCTGACAGGGGGCTACACCTTC
clone_size: -; d_call: -; j_call: TRBJ1-2; v_call: TRBV25-1; cdr3_aa: CASSEGGKGVYGYTF; cdr3_nt: TGTGCCAGCAGTGAGGGTGGAAAGGGAGTCTATGGCTACACCTTC
clone_size: -; d_call: TRBD2; j_call: TRBJ2-1; v_call: TRBV12-3/TRBV12-4; cdr3_aa: CASSQQRGLTNEQFF; cdr3_nt: TGTGCCAGCAGTCAACAGCGGGGGTTAACGAATGAGCAGTTCTTC
clone_size: few; d_call: TRBD2; j_call: TRBJ2-1; v_call: TRBV20-1; cdr3_aa: CSALTGLAGGNEQFF; cdr3_nt: TGCAGTGCTCTTACCGGACTAGCGGGGGGCAATGAGCAGTTCTTC
clone_size: -; d_call: -; j_call: TRBJ1-3; v_call: TRBV29-1; cdr3_aa: CSVNTDWSSGNTIYF; cdr3_nt: TGCAGCGTCAATACGGACTGGAGCTCTGGTAACACCATATATTTT
clone_size: -; d_call: TRBD1; j_call: TRBJ2-1; v_call: TRBV12-3/TRBV12-4; cdr3_aa: CASSRRTGGIGEQFF; cdr3_nt: TGTGCCAGCAGCCGACGGACAGGGGGCATTGGTGAGCAGTTCTTC
clone_size: -; d_call: -; j_call: TRBJ2-1; v_call: TRBV12-3/TRBV12-4; cdr3_aa: CASSFGGWNEQFF; cdr3_nt: TGTGCCAGCAGTTTTGGGGGGTGGAATGAGCAGTTCTTC
clone_size: once; d_call: TRBD2; j_call: TRBJ2-1; v_call: TRBV7-2; cdr3_aa: CASRRSSGNEQFF; cdr3_nt: TGTGCCAGCAGACGATCTAGCGGCAATGAGCAGTTCTTC
clone_size: -; d_call: TRBD2; j_call: TRBJ2-5; v_call: TRBV5-1; cdr3_aa: CASSFSGLAGGETQYF; cdr3_nt: TGCGCCAGCAGTTTCTCGGGACTAGCGGGAGGGGAGACCCAGTACTTC
clone_size: -; d_call: -; j_call: TRBJ2-2; v_call: TRBV5-1; cdr3_aa: CASRQENTGELFF; cdr3_nt: TGCGCCAGCAGACAGGAGAACACCGGGGAGCTGTTTTTT
clone_size: -; d_call: -; j_call: TRBJ2-5; v_call: TRBV7-2; cdr3_aa: CASSSERETQYF; cdr3_nt: TGTGCCAGCAGCTCGGAGAGAGAGACCCAGTACTTC
clone_size: -; d_call: TRBD1; j_call: TRBJ1-4; v_call: TRBV20-1; cdr3_aa: CSADREANEKLFF; cdr3_nt: TGCAGTGCCGACAGGGAGGCTAATGAAAAACTGTTTTTT
clone_size: -; d_call: TRBD2; j_call: TRBJ2-1; v_call: TRBV12-3/TRBV12-4; cdr3_aa: CASSPPGGGPLIEQFF; cdr3_nt: TGTGCCAGCAGTCCCCCGGGGGGGGGGCCTTTGATTGAGCAGTTCTTC
clone_size: -; d_call: -; j_call: TRBJ2-1; v_call: TRBV7-2; cdr3_aa: CASSLAGQSGSSYNEQFF; cdr3_nt: TGTGCCAGCAGCTTAGCTGGACAGAGTGGGTCCTCCTACAATGAGCAGTTCTTC
clone_size: many; d_call: -; j_call: TRBJ1-4; v_call: TRBV20-1; cdr3_aa: CSAQRQDSKTGFNEKLFF; cdr3_nt: TGCAGTGCCCAAAGACAGGACAGCAAAACCGGATTTAATGAAAAACTGTTTTTT
clone_size: -; d_call: TRBD1; j_call: TRBJ2-1; v_call: TRBV18; cdr3_aa: CASSPPMFRGLNEQFF; cdr3_nt: TGTGCCAGCTCACCACCGATGTTCAGGGGGTTGAATGAGCAGTTCTTC
clone_size: -; d_call: TRBD1; j_call: TRBJ1-3; v_call: TRBV6-5; cdr3_aa: CASTSAGTGRNTIYF; cdr3_nt: TGTGCCAGCACCTCAGCCGGGACAGGGAGAAACACCATATATTTT
clone_size: few; d_call: TRBD1; j_call: TRBJ1-2; v_call: TRBV6-6; cdr3_aa: CASSYLGEGALSGYTF; cdr3_nt: TGTGCCAGCAGTTACCTCGGGGAGGGGGCGTTATCCGGCTACACCTTC
clone_size: -; d_call: TRBD1; j_call: TRBJ1-2; v_call: TRBV12-3/TRBV12-4; cdr3_aa: CASSLRGTGGYGYTF; cdr3_nt: TGTGCCAGCAGTTTAAGGGGGACAGGGGGCTATGGCTACACCTTC
clone_size: -; d_call: -; j_call: TRBJ2-2; v_call: TRBV4-1; cdr3_aa: CASSQVSERLNTGELFF; cdr3_nt: TGCGCCAGCAGCCAAGTGAGCGAGCGGTTAAACACCGGGGAGCTGTTTTTT
clone_size: few; d_call: -; j_call: TRBJ2-5; v_call: TRBV5-1; cdr3_aa: CASSFLPGPYPETQYF; cdr3_nt: TGCGCCAGCAGCTTCTTACCGGGGCCGTACCCAGAGACCCAGTACTTC
clone_size: -; d_call: -; j_call: TRBJ1-1; v_call: TRBV27; cdr3_aa: CASSFTGFTEAFF; cdr3_nt: TGTGCCAGCAGTTTTACAGGATTCACTGAAGCTTTCTTT
clone_size: few; d_call: TRBD1; j_call: TRBJ2-5; v_call: TRBV4-1; cdr3_aa: CASSHGAGGSQETQYF; cdr3_nt: TGCGCCAGCAGCCACGGTGCAGGGGGAAGTCAAGAGACCCAGTACTTC
clone_size: -; d_call: TRBD2; j_call: TRBJ2-5; v_call: TRBV9; cdr3_aa: CASSVEASGGQETQYF; cdr3_nt: TGTGCCAGCAGCGTAGAGGCTAGCGGGGGGCAAGAGACCCAGTACTTC
clone_size: -; d_call: -; j_call: TRBJ2-5; v_call: TRBV6-2/TRBV6-3; cdr3_aa: CASSDHGVQETQYF; cdr3_nt: TGTGCCAGCAGCGACCACGGGGTTCAAGAGACCCAGTACTTC
clone_size: -; d_call: -; j_call: TRBJ1-2; v_call: TRBV12-3/TRBV12-4; cdr3_aa: CASSLARGKDGYTF; cdr3_nt: TGTGCCAGCAGTTTAGCGAGGGGGAAGGACGGCTACACCTTC
clone_size: few; d_call: -; j_call: TRBJ2-5; v_call: TRBV12-3/TRBV12-4; cdr3_aa: CASSLPVGAYQETQYF; cdr3_nt: TGTGCCAGCAGTCTACCCGTCGGGGCCTACCAAGAGACCCAGTACTTC
clone_size: -; d_call: TRBD2; j_call: TRBJ2-1; v_call: TRBV5-1; cdr3_aa: CASSPLLAGGLDEQFF; cdr3_nt: TGCGCCAGCAGTCCCCTTCTAGCGGGAGGGCTCGATGAGCAGTTCTTC
clone_size: few; d_call: -; j_call: TRBJ2-5; v_call: TRBV29-1; cdr3_aa: CSVPLKEYQETQYF; cdr3_nt: TGCAGCGTTCCCCTCAAGGAGTACCAAGAGACCCAGTACTTC
clone_size: few; d_call: TRBD2; j_call: TRBJ2-1; v_call: TRBV29-1; cdr3_aa: CSVVGTSVYNEQFF; cdr3_nt: TGCAGCGTTGTGGGGACTAGCGTTTACAATGAGCAGTTCTTC
clone_size: few; d_call: -; j_call: TRBJ2-1; v_call: TRBV29-1; cdr3_aa: CSGWDNEQFF; cdr3_nt: TGCAGCGGGTGGGACAATGAGCAGTTCTTC
clone_size: -; d_call: -; j_call: TRBJ2-1; v_call: TRBV29-1; cdr3_aa: CSVEVQGGMTRPPYNEQFF; cdr3_nt: TGCAGCGTTGAAGTTCAAGGGGGTATGACTAGGCCACCCTACAATGAGCAGTTCTTC
clone_size: few; d_call: TRBD1; j_call: TRBJ1-6; v_call: TRBV12-3/TRBV12-4; cdr3_aa: CASSLVGGVSPLHF; cdr3_nt: TGTGCCAGCAGTTTAGTAGGGGGCGTCTCACCCCTCCACTTT
clone_size: -; d_call: -; j_call: TRBJ1-2; v_call: TRBV12-3/TRBV12-4; cdr3_aa: CASSPREGREGYTF; cdr3_nt: TGTGCCAGCAGTCCTCGGGAGGGGCGGGAAGGCTACACCTTC
clone_size: -; d_call: TRBD2; j_call: TRBJ2-1; v_call: TRBV5-1; cdr3_aa: CASSLITSGGNEQFF; cdr3_nt: TGCGCCAGCAGCTTGATAACTAGCGGGGGGAATGAGCAGTTCTTC
clone_size: few; d_call: TRBD1; j_call: TRBJ2-5; v_call: TRBV7-8; cdr3_aa: CASSKTGDLQETQYF; cdr3_nt: TGTGCCAGCAGCAAGACAGGGGACCTACAAGAGACCCAGTACTTC
clone_size: -; d_call: TRBD2; j_call: TRBJ2-5; v_call: TRBV5-1; cdr3_aa: CASTKNAGVEGETQYF; cdr3_nt: TGCGCCAGCACGAAGAATGCGGGAGTGGAGGGAGAGACCCAGTACTTC
clone_size: few; d_call: -; j_call: TRBJ1-5; v_call: TRBV12-3/TRBV12-4; cdr3_aa: CASSSAYSNQPQHF; cdr3_nt: TGTGCCAGCAGTTCGGCGTATAGCAATCAGCCCCAGCATTTT
clone_size: -; d_call: TRBD2; j_call: TRBJ2-1; v_call: TRBV10-1; cdr3_aa: CASSRLAGDGNEQFF; cdr3_nt: TGCGCCAGCAGTAGGCTAGCGGGAGATGGCAATGAGCAGTTCTTC
clone_size: few; d_call: -; j_call: TRBJ2-3; v_call: TRBV6-2/TRBV6-3; cdr3_aa: CASSYARGAADTQYF; cdr3_nt: TGTGCCAGCAGTTACGCCCGGGGGGCGGCAGATACGCAGTATTTT
clone_size: -; d_call: TRBD2; j_call: TRBJ2-6; v_call: TRBV5-1; cdr3_aa: CASSLVPSGSGTGANVLTF; cdr3_nt: TGCGCCAGCAGCTTGGTTCCCAGCGGGAGTGGAACCGGGGCCAACGTCCTGACTTTC
clone_size: -; d_call: TRBD2; j_call: TRBJ2-7; v_call: TRBV7-8; cdr3_aa: CASSPILAGDYEQYF; cdr3_nt: TGTGCCAGCAGCCCAATTCTAGCGGGCGACTACGAGCAGTACTTC
clone_size: -; d_call: -; j_call: TRBJ2-2; v_call: TRBV6-1; cdr3_aa: CASRGAITGGLFF; cdr3_nt: TGTGCCAGCAGAGGGGCGATAACCGGGGGGCTGTTTTTT